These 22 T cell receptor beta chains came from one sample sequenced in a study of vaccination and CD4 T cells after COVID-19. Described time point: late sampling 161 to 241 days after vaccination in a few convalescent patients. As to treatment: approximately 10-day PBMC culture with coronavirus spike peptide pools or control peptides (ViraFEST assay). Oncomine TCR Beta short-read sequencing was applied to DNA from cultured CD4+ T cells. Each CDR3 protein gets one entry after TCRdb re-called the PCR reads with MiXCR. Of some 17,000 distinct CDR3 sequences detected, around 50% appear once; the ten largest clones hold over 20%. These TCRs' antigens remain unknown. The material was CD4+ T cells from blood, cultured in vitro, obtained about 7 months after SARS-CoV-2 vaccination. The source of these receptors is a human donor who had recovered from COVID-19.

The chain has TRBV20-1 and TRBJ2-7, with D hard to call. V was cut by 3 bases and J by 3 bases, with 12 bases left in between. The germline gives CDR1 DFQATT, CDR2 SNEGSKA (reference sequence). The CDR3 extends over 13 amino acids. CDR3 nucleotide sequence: TGCAGTGCTAGCCGTCAGGAAAACTACGAGCAGTACTTC. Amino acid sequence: CSASRQENYEQYF.

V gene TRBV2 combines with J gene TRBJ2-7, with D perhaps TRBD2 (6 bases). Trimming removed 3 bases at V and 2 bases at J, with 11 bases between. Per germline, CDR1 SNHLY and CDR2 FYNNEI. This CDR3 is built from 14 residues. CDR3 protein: CASSEGLRAYEQYF. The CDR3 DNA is TGTGCCAGCAGTGAGGGACTTAGGGCCTACGAGCAGTACTTC.

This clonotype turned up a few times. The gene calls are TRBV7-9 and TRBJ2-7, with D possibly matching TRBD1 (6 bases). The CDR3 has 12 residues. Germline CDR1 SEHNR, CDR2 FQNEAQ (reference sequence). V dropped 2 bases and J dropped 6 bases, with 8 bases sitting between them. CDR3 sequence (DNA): TGTGCCAGCAGCTTAACAGGGACCGAGCAGTACTTC. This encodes CASSLTGTEQYF.

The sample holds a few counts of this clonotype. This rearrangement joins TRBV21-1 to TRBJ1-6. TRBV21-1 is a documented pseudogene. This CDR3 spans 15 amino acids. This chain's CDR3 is CASSKETWGNSPLHF. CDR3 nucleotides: TGTGCCAGCAGCAAAGAAACCTGGGGTAATTCACCCCTCCACTTT.

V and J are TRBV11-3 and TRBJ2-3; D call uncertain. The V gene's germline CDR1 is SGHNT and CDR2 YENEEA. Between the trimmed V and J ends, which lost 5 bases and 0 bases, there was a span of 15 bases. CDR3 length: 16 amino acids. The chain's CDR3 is CASSTPRLTSTDTQYF. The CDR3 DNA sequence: TGTGCCAGCAGCACACCCCGACTTACTAGCACAGATACGCAGTATTTT.

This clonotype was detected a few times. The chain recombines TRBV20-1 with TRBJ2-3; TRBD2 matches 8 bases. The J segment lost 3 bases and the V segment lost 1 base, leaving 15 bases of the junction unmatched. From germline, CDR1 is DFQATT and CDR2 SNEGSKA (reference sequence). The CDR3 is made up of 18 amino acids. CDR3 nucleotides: TGCAGTGCTAGAGGCGGTGGAGCGGGGGTGTATCGGACAGATACGCAGTATTTT. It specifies CSARGGGAGVYRTDTQYF.

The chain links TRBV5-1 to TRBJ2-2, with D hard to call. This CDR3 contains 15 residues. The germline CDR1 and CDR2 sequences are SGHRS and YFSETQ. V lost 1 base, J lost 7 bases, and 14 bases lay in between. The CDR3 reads CASSLTSPRGGELFF. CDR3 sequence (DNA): TGCGCCAGCAGCTTGACCAGTCCCCGAGGCGGGGAGCTGTTTTTT.

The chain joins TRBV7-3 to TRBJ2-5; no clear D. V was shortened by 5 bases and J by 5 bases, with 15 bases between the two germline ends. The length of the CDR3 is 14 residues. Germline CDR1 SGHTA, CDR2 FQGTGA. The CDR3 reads CASSPGVSMETQYF. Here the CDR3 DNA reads TGTGCCAGCAGCCCGGGCGTCAGTATGGAGACCCAGTACTTC.

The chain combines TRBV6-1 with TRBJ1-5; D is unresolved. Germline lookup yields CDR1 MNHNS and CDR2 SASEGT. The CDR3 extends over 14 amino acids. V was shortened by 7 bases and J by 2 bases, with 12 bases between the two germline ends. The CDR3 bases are TGTGCCAGCAAGCGTGAGGCAGGCAATCAGCCCCAGCATTTT. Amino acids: CASKREAGNQPQHF.

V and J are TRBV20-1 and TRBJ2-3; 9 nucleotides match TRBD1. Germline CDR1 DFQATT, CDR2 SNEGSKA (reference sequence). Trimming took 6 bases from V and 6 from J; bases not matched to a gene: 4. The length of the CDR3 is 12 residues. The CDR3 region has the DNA TGCAGTGCGGGGACAGGGTTCGATACGCAGTATTTT. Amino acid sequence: CSAGTGFDTQYF.

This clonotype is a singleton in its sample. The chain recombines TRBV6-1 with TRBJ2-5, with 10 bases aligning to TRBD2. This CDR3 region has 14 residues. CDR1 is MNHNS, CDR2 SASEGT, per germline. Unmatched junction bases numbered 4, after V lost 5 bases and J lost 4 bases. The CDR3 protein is CASSILAGIETQYF. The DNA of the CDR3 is TGTGCCAGCAGTATACTAGCGGGAATAGAGACCCAGTACTTC.

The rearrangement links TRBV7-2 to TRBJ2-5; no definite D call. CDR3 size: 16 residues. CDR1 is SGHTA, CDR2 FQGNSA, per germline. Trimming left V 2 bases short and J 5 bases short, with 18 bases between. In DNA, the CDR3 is TGTGCCAGCAGCTTACGTCTGGGTGGTCAATGGGAGACCCAGTACTTC. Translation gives CASSLRLGGQWETQYF. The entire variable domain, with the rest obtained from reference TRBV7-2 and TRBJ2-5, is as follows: GAGVSQSPSNKVTEKGKDVELRCDPISGHTALYWYRQSLGQGLEFLIYFQGNSAPDKSGLPSDRFSAERTGGSVSTLTIQRTQQEDSAVYLCASSLRLGGQWETQYFGPGTRLLVL.

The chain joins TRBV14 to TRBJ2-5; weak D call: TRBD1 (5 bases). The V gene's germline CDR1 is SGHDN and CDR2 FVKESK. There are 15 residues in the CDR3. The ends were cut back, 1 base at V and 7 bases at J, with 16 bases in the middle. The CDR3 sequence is CASSQAGQTWGTQYF. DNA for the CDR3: TGTGCCAGCAGCCAAGCAGGGCAGACATGGGGGACCCAGTACTTC.

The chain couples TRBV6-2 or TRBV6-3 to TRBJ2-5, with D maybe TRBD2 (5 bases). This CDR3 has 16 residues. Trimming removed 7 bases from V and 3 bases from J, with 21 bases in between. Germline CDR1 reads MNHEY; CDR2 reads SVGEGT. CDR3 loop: CASTTAPSRGKETQYF. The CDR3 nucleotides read TGTGCCAGCACCACAGCCCCTTCTCGGGGTAAAGAGACCCAGTACTTC.

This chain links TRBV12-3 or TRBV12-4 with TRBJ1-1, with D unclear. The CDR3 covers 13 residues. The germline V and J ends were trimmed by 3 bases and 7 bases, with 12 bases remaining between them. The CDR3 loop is CASSLDLSLEAFF. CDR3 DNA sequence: TGTGCCAGCAGTTTGGATTTAAGTCTTGAAGCTTTCTTT.

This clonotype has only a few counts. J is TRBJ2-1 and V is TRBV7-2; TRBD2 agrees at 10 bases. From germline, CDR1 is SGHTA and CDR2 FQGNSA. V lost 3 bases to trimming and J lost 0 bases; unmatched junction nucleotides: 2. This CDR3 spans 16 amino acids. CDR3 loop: CASSLTSGHSYNEQFF. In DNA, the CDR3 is TGTGCCAGCAGCTTGACTAGCGGGCACTCCTACAATGAGCAGTTCTTC.

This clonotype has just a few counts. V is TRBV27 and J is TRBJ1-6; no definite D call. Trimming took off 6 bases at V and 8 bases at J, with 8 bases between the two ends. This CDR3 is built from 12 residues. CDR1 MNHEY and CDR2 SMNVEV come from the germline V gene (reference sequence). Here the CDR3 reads CASSQNYSPLHF. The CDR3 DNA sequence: TGTGCCAGCAGCCAGAACTATTCACCCCTCCACTTT.

CDR3: CASSPGLAGGYYNEQFF. The DNA of the CDR3 is TGTGCCAGCAGCCCCGGACTAGCGGGAGGGTACTACAATGAGCAGTTCTTC. This rearrangement joins TRBV7-6 to TRBJ2-1, with TRBD2 matching 15 bases. CDR3 length equals 17 residues. CDR1 SGHVS and CDR2 FNYEAQ come from the germline V gene. J was trimmed by 3 bases and V by 5 bases; bases with no gene match: 5.

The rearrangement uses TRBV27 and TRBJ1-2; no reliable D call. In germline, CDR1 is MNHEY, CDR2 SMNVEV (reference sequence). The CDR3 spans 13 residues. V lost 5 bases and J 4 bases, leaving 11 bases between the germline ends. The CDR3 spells CASSPTIRYGYTF. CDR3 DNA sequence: TGTGCCAGCAGTCCAACTATCCGCTATGGCTACACCTTC.

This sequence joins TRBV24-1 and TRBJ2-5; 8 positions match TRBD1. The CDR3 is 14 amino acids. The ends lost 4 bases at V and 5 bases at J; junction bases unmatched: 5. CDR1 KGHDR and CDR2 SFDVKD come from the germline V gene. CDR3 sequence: CATSDQGAGETQYF. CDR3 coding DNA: TGTGCCACCAGTGACCAGGGGGCAGGGGAGACCCAGTACTTC.

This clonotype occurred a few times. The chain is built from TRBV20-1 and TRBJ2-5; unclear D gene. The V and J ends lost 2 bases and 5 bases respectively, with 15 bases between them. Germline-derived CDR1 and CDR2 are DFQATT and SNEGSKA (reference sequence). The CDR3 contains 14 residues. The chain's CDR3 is CSARFSQAGETQYF. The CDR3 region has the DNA TGCAGTGCTAGATTCTCCCAGGCTGGGGAGACCCAGTACTTC.

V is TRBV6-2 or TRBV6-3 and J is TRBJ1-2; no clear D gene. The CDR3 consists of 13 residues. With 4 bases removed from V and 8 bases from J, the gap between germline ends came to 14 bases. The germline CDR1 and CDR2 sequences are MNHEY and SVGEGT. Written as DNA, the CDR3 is TGTGCCAGCAGTTTAGCGGCCTACAGAGGCTACACCTTC. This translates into CASSLAAYRGYTF.